This TCR beta chain was found in a study of shared clonotypes between healthy human individuals. Study results and limitations: What limited the represented genetic and exposure-history diversity was the small number of donors.

About this clone itself: The antigen is not known.

The table came from immunoSEQ multiplex PCR; TCRdb's copy has only in-frame clones and leaves some out. Of 2 million to 2.5 million clones listed, about nine tenths are singletons. CDR1 and CDR2 from the germline V gene are SGDLS and YYNGEE. CDR3 length: 14 residues. Trimming pared 2 bases from V and 7 bases from J, leaving 13 bases between. Sequenced input: naive CD4+ T cells from PBMCs. Stated subset: CD45RA+ positively selected. The sequence derives from a man younger than 35 in good health. Some clones in this sample may be carry-over from other donors' samples. The V and J genes are TRBV9 and TRBJ2-1; D is uncertain. In DNA form, the CDR3 reads TGTGCCAGCAGCGTTAGGACGGCCTGGAATGAGCAGTTCTTC. Translated, it gives CASSVRTAWNEQFF.